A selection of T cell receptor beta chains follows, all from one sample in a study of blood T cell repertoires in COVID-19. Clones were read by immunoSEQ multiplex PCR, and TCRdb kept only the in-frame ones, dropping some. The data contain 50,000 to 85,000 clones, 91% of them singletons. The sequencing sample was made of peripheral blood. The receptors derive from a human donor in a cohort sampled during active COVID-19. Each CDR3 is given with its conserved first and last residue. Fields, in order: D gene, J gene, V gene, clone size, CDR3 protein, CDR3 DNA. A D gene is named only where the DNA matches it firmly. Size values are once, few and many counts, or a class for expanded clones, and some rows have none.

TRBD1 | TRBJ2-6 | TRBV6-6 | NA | CASTPGGSSGANVLTF | TGTGCCAGCACCCCAGGGGGCAGTTCCGGGGCCAACGTCCTGACTTTC
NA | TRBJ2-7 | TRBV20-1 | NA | CSASSDSGGYEQYF | TGCAGTGCTAGTAGTGATAGCGGAGGCTACGAGCAGTACTTC
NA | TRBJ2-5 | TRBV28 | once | CASSLGGTRRRQETQYF | TGTGCCAGCAGTTTGGGCGGGACTCGACGCCGTCAAGAGACCCAGTACTTC
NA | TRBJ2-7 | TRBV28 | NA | CASSSPGNHYEQYF | TGTGCCAGCAGTTCCCCGGGGAACCACTACGAGCAGTACTTC
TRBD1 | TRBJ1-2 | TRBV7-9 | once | CASSDAQGAAGYTF | TGTGCCAGCAGCGATGCACAGGGGGCCGCTGGCTACACCTTC
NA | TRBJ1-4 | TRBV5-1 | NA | CASRSTSNEKLFF | TGCGCCAGCAGGTCCACATCTAATGAAAAACTGTTTTTT
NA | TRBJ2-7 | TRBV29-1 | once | CSVEDRYEQYF | TGCAGCGTTGAAGACAGATACGAGCAGTACTTC
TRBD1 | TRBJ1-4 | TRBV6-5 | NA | CASGSDRGNEKLFF | TGTGCCAGCGGGTCGGACAGGGGTAATGAAAAACTGTTTTTT
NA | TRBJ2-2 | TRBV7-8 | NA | CASSSLDKENTGELFF | TGTGCCAGCAGCTCACTAGACAAGGAGAACACCGGGGAGCTGTTTTTT
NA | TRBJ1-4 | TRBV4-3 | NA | CASSQEGATNEKLFF | TGCGCCAGCAGCCAAGAAGGGGCAACTAATGAAAAACTGTTTTTT
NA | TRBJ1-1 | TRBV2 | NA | CASSGGGTEAFF | TGTGCCAGCAGTGGGGGGGGTACTGAAGCTTTCTTT
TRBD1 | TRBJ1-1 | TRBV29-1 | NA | CSADTTGGTTFF | TGCAGCGCCGATACGACAGGGGGAACAACTTTCTTT
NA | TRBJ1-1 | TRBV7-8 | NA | CASTTWGGDTEAFF | TGTGCCAGCACCACATGGGGGGGGGATACTGAAGCTTTCTTT
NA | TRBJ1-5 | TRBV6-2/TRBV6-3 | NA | CASSYSGREVNQPQHF | TGTGCCAGCAGTTACAGTGGCAGGGAAGTCAATCAGCCCCAGCATTTT
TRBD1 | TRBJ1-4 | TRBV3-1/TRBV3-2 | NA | CASSPTGQGQTNEKLFF | TGTGCCAGCAGCCCCACGGGACAGGGACAGACTAATGAAAAACTGTTTTTT
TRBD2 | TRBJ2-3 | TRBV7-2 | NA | CASSLSTSGTATQYF | TGTGCCAGCAGCTTATCGACTAGCGGGACCGCTACGCAGTATTTT
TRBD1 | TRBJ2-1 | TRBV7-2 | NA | CASSLSGGPYNEQFF | TGTGCCAGCAGCTTATCAGGGGGACCTTACAATGAGCAGTTCTTC
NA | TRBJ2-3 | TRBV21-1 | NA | CASSRGASGGLTDTQYF | TGTGCCAGCAGCAGGGGGGCTAGCGGGGGACTCACAGATACGCAGTATTTT
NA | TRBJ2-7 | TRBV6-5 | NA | CASSYQDRAYEQYF | TGTGCCAGCAGTTACCAGGACAGAGCCTACGAGCAGTACTTC
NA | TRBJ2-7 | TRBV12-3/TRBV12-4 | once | CASSLFGEQYF | TGTGCCAGCAGTTTGTTCGGCGAGCAGTACTTC
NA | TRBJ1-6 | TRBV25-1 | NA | CASSDGQGSNSPLHF | TGTGCCAGCAGTGATGGCCAGGGGTCGAATTCACCCCTCCACTTT
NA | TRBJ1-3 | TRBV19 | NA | CASSKTGESVSGNTIYF | TGTGCCAGTAGCAAAACCGGGGAGTCCGTCTCTGGAAACACCATATATTTT
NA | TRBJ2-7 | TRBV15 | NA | CATSRDLASYEQYF | TGTGCCACCAGCAGAGATTTGGCCAGCTACGAGCAGTACTTC
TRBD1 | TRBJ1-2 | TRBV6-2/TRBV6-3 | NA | CASSYGQDYGYTF | TGTGCCAGCAGTTATGGACAGGACTATGGCTACACCTTC
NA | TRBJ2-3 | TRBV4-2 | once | CASSQDRDLGLRDTQYF | TGTGCCAGCAGCCAAGACCGCGATCTCGGGTTAAGAGATACGCAGTATTTT
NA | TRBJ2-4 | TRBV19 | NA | CASSIRGWNIQYF | TGTGCCAGTAGTATCCGAGGGTGGAACATTCAGTACTTC
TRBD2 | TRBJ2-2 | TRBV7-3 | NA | CASSSGLINTGELFF | TGTGCCAGCAGCTCGGGACTAATTAACACCGGGGAGCTGTTTTTT
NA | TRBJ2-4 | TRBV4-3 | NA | CASSQDLGITGEDSKNIQYF | TGCGCCAGCAGCCAAGATCTGGGAATAACAGGCGAGGATTCCAAAAACATTCAGTACTTC
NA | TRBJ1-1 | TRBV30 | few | CAWSPTSQGTEAFF | TGTGCCTGGAGTCCCACAAGTCAGGGCACTGAAGCTTTCTTT
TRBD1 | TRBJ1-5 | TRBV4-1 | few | CASRERTGGNRNQPQHF | TGCGCCAGCAGGGAGCGGACAGGGGGAAATCGCAATCAGCCCCAGCATTTT
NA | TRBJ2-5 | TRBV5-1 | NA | CASSLGQQETQYF | TGCGCCAGCAGCTTGGGGCAGCAAGAGACCCAGTACTTC
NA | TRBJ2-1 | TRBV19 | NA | CASSPRLGEQFF | TGTGCCAGTAGTCCCCGCCTCGGGGAGCAGTTCTTC
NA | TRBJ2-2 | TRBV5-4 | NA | CASSLGRGELFF | TGTGCCAGCAGCTTGGGTCGCGGGGAGCTGTTTTTT
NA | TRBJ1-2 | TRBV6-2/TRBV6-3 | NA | CASSYSISGKSYTF | TGTGCCAGCAGTTACTCGATCTCGGGTAAGAGCTACACCTTC
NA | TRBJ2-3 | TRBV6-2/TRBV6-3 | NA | CASSYRPGDGTDTQYF | TGTGCCAGCAGTTACCGGCCAGGGGATGGGACAGATACGCAGTATTTT